This T cell receptor beta chain was recovered during a study of human T cells and chemical hapten exposure. One entry per CDR3 protein, called by TCRdb with MiXCR from the RACE reads. The sample contains around 100,000 distinct CDR3 sequences, 9.5% to 12% of which appear only once. Study-level points and caveats: It was expanded TCRs that formed significantly more large CDR3 similarity clusters than controls did.

The CDR3 has 15 residues. V dropped 5 bases and J dropped 0; count of bases not matched to a gene: 4. This clonotype was seen only a few times. Its antigen is as yet unknown. Time point reported: patch test 2, 6 weeks after DPC sensitization. The treatment: therapeutic diphenylcyclopropenone sensitization with weekly scalp DPC. The sample consisted of whole blood, taken in connection with sensitization to the hapten diphenylcyclopropenone (DPC). This TCR was recovered from a woman in her forties with alopecia areata. Some clones in this sample may be carry-over from other donors' samples. V and J are TRBV12-3 or TRBV12-4 and TRBJ2-3, with 8 bases that match TRBD1. CDR3 sequence reads: CASSQRQGSTDTQYF. DNA for the CDR3: TGTGCCAGCAGTCAAAGACAGGGGAGCACAGATACGCAGTATTTT.